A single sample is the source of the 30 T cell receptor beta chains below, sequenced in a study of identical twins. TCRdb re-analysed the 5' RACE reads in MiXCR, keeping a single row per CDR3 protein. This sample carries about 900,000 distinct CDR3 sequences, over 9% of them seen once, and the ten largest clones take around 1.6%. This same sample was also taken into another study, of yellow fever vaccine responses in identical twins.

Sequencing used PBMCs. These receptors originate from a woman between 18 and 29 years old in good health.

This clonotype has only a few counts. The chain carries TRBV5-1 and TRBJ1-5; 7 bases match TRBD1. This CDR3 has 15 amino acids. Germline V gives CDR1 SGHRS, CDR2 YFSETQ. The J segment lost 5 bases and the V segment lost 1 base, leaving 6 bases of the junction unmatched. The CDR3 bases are TGCGCCAGCAGCTTGCAGGGGGACAGAGATCAGCCCCAGCATTTT. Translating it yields CASSLQGDRDQPQHF.

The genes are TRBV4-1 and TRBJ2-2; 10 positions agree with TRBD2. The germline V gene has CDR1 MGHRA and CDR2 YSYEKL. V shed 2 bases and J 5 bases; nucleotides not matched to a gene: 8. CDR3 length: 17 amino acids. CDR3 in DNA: TGCGCCAGCAGCCAACCAGCGGGGGGGCCGAGTACCGGGGAGCTGTTTTTT. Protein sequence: CASSQPAGGPSTGELFF.

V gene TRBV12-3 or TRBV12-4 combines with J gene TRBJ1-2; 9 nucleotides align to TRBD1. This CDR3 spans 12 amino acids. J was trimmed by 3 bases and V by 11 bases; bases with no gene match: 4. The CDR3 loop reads CASTGGDYGYTF. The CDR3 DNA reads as TGTGCCTCAACAGGGGGCGACTATGGCTACACCTTC.

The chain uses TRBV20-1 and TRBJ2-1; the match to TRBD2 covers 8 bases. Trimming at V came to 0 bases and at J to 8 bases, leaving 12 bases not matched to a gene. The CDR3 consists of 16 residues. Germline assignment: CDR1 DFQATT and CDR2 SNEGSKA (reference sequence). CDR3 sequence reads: CSARDLGSGVGDEQFF. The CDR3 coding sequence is TGCAGTGCTAGAGACCTGGGTAGCGGGGTGGGCGATGAGCAGTTCTTC.

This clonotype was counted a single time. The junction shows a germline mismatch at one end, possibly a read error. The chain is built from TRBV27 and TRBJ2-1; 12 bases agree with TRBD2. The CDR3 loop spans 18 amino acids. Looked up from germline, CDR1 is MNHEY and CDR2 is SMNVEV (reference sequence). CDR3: CASCLVLAGGLSYNEQFF. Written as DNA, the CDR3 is TGTGCCAGCTGTTTAGTCCTAGCGGGGGGGCTCAGCTACAATGAGCAGTTCTTC.

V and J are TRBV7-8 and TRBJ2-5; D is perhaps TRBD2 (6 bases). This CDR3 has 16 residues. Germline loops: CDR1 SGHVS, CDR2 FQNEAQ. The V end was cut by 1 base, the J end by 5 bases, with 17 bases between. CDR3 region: CASSLGLGRTRETQYF. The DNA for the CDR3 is TGTGCCAGCAGCTTAGGACTAGGACGCACCCGGGAGACCCAGTACTTC.

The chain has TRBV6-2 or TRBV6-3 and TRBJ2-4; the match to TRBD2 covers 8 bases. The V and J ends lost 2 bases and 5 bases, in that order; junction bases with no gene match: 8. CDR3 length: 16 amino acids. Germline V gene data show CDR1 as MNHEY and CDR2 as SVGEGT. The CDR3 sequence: CASSYGGRPLENIQYF. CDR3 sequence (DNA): TGTGCCAGCAGTTACGGCGGGAGGCCCCTTGAAAACATTCAGTACTTC.

Here the CDR3 reads CASSRRNGGGGTEAFF. DNA of the CDR3: TGTGCCAGCAGTCGCCGGAATGGGGGCGGGGGCACTGAAGCTTTCTTT. This rearrangement joins TRBV12-3 or TRBV12-4 to TRBJ1-1, with a tentative D call TRBD1 (6 bases). Trimming took 5 bases from V and 4 from J, leaving 20 bases between them. CDR3 length: 16 amino acids.

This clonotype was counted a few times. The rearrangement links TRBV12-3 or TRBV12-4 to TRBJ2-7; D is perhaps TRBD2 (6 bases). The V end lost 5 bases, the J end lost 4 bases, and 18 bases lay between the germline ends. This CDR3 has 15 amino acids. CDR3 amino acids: CASSRHQTSEYEQYF. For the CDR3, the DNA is TGTGCCAGCAGTCGGCACCAGACTAGTGAGTACGAGCAGTACTTC.

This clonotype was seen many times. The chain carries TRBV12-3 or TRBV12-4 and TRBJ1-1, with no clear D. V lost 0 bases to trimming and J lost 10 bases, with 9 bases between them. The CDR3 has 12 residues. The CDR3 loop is CASSLAPVGAFF. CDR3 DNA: TGTGCCAGCAGTTTAGCGCCGGTTGGAGCTTTCTTT.

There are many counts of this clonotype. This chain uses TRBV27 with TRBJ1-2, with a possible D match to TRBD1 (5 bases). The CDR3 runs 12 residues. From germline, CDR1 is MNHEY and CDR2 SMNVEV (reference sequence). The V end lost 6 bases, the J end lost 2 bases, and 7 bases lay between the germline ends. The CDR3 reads CASRAGNYGYTF. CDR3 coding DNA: TGTGCCAGCAGGGCAGGGAACTATGGCTACACCTTC.

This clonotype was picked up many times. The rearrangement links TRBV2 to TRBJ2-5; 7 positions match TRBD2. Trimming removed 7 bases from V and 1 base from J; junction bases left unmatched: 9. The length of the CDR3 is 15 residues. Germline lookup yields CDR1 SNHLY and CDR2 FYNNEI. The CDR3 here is CASKRGELAQETQYF. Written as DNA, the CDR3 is TGTGCCAGCAAGCGGGGAGAACTAGCCCAAGAGACCCAGTACTTC. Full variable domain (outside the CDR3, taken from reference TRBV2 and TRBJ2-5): EPEVTQTPSHQVTQMGQEVILRCVPISNHLYFYWYRQILGQKVEFLVSFYNNEISEKSEIFDDQFSVERPDGSNFTLKIRSTKLEDSAMYFCASKRGELAQETQYFGPGTRLLVL.

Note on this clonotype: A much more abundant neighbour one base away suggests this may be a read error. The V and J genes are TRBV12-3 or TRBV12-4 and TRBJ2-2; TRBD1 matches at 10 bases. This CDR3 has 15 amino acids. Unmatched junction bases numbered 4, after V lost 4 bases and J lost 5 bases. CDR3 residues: CASSSDRGTTGELFF. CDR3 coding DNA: TGTGCCAGCAGTTCGGACAGGGGGACGACCGGGGAGCTGTTTTTT.

The CDR3 region is CASRRDSGETQYF. CDR3 coding DNA: TGTGCCAGCAGGAGGGACTCCGGGGAGACCCAGTACTTC. V and J are TRBV2 and TRBJ2-5; TRBD2 is a possible D gene (6 bases). With 6 bases removed from V and 5 bases from J, the gap between germline ends came to 13 bases. CDR1 and CDR2 (germline): SNHLY, FYNNEI. This CDR3 has 13 amino acids.

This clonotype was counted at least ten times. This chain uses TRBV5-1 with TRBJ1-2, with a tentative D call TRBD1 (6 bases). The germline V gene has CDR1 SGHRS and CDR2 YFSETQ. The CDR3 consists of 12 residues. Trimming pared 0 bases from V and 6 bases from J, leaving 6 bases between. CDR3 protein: CASSLAGDGYTF. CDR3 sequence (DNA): TGCGCCAGCAGCTTGGCAGGGGATGGCTACACCTTC.

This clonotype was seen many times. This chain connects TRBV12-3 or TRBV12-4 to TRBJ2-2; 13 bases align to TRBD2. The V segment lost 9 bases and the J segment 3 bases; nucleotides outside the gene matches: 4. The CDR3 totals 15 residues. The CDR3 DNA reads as TGTGCCAGTACAGGACTAGCGGGAGACACCGGGGAGCTGTTTTTT. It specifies CASTGLAGDTGELFF.

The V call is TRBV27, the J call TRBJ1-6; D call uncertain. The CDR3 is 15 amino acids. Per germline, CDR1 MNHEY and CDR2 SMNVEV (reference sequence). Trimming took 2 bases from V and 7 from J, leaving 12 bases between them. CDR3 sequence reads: CASSLQINPNSPLHF. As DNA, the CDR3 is TGTGCCAGCAGTTTACAGATCAATCCGAATTCACCCCTCCACTTT.

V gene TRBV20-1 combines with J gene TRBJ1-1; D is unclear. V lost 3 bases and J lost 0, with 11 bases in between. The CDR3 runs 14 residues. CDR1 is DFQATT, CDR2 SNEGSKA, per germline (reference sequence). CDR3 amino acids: CSARRGSMNTEAFF. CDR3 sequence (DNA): TGCAGTGCTAGGAGAGGCTCCATGAACACTGAAGCTTTCTTT.

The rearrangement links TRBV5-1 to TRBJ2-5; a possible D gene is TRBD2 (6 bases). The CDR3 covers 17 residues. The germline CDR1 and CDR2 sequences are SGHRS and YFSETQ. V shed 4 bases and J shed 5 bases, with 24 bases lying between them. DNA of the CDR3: TGCGCCAGCAGCAGCGCGGTGTCCGGGGGATCGAGGGAGACCCAGTACTTC. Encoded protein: CASSSAVSGGSRETQYF.

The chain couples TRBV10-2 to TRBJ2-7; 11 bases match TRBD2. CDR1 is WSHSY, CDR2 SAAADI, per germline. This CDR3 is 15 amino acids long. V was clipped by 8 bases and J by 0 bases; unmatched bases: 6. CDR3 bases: TGCGCCAGCCGCACTAGCGGGAGTTACTCCTACGAGCAGTACTTC. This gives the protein CASRTSGSYSYEQYF.

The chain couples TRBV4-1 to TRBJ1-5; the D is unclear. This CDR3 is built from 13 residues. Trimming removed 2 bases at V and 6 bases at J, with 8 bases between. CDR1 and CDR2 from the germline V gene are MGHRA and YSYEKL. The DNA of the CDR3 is TGCGCCAGCAGCCAAATGGTGGGTCAGCCCCAGCATTTT. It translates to CASSQMVGQPQHF.

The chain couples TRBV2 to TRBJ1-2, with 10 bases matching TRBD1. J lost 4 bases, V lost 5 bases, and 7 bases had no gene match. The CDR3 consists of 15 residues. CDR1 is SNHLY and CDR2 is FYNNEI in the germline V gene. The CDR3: CASSFSGQGTYGYTF. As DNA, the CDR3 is TGTGCCAGCAGTTTCTCGGGACAGGGGACCTATGGCTACACCTTC.

This CDR3 reads CASSVVQGKNTEAFF. The CDR3 DNA is TGTGCCAGCAGCGTAGTCCAGGGTAAGAACACTGAAGCTTTCTTT. The chain couples TRBV9 to TRBJ1-1; TRBD1 might be the D (5 bases). Trimming left V 0 bases short and J 1 base short, with 10 bases between. Per the germline V gene, CDR1 is SGDLS and CDR2 is YYNGEE. The length of the CDR3 is 15 residues.

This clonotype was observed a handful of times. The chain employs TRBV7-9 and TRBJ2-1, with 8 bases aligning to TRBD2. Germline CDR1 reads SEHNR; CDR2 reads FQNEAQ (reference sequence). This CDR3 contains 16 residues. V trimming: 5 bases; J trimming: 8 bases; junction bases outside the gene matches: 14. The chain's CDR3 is CASSPVAGTKVHEQFF. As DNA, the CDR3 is TGTGCCAGCAGCCCAGTAGCGGGGACTAAAGTCCATGAGCAGTTCTTC.

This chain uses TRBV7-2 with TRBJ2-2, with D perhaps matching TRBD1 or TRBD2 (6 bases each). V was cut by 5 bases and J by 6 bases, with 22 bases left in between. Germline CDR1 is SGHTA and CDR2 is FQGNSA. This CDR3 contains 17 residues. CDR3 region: CASSPVHSRGEAGELFF. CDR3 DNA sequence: TGTGCCAGCAGCCCCGTCCACTCTAGGGGGGAGGCCGGGGAGCTGTTTTTT.

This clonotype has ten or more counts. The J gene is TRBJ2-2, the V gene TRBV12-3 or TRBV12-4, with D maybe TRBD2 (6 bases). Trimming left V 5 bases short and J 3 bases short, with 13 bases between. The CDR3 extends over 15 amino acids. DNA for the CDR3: TGTGCCAGCAGTGGGGGGAGCCGACACACCGGGGAGCTGTTTTTT. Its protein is CASSGGSRHTGELFF.

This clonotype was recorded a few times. CDR3 DNA sequence: TGTGCCAGCAGTATTAGGGGCAATCAGCCCCAGCATTTT. Translated: CASSIRGNQPQHF. The genes are TRBV12-3 or TRBV12-4 and TRBJ1-5, with D hard to call. V was trimmed by 5 bases and J by 2 bases, leaving 7 bases between them. The CDR3 totals 13 residues.

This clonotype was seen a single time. Here the CDR3 DNA reads TGTGCCAGCAGTACCGGACAGGACCTCTATGGCTACACCTTC. It encodes CASSTGQDLYGYTF. V usage is TRBV6-1 and J usage is TRBJ1-2; 7 nucleotides agree with TRBD1. Germline CDR1 MNHNS, CDR2 SASEGT. The junction had 7 bases not matched to a gene; V was cut back by 5 bases and J by 4 bases. The CDR3 totals 14 residues.

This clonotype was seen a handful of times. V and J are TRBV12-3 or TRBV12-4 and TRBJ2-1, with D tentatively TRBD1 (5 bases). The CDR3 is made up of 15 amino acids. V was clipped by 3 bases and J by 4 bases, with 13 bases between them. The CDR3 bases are TGTGCCAGCAGTTTGGGGCCCCAGCTTTACAATGAGCAGTTCTTC. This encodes CASSLGPQLYNEQFF.

The CDR3 DNA reads TGCGCCAGCAGCTTGGTTGGGCTGAGCGAGGCAGGGGCCAACGTCCTGACTTTC. Protein: CASSLVGLSEAGANVLTF. The chain couples TRBV5-1 to TRBJ2-6; D unclear. The V gene lost 0 bases and the J gene lost 4 bases, with 17 bases spanning the gap. Germline loops: CDR1 SGHRS, CDR2 YFSETQ. This CDR3 is 18 amino acids long.